Reported below is one T cell receptor (beta chain). Its binding antigen is unknown. Per-nucleotide qualities are absent, and no much larger clonotype sits a single base away. Trimming takes 2 bases off V and 2 bases off J; junction bases not matched to a gene: 6. The germline V gene yields SGHRS for CDR1 and YFSETQ for CDR2. From the cysteine through the phenylalanine, the CDR3 covers 16 amino acids. Of all the DNA, just the CDR3 is kept, 48 bases in frame from base 1. This specimen comes from a study of identical twins (dated by TCRdb to 2016 to 2017). About the study as a whole: To test whether fetal clonotypes persist, the study used deep sequencing on TCR alpha and beta repertoires from monozygotic twins, unrelated adults of various ages, and cord blood. To rule out contamination, the twin experiments were replicated at different times with different library preparation protocols. Overall study outcomes, separate from this receptor: Out-of-frame TCR alpha sharing in monozygotic twins was systematically underestimated by recombination models, whereas sharing between unrelated individuals was in agreement with the recombination models. Compared with coincidental sharing between unrelated individuals, out-of-frame TCR alpha sequences shared between twins showed an excess of sequences with low generation probability. Abundant cord blood beta clonotypes had fewer insertions, young adult naive repertoires showed a similar but weaker trend, and memory repertoires showed no such trend. Zero-insertion analyses could be partly confounded by invariant T cells such as MAIT and iNKT, although diverse VJ usage argued against such confounding for most clonotypes. The excess sharing between twins in beta out-of-frame sequences was weaker because fewer shared sequences reduced the signal-to-noise ratio. Conclusions relied on cross-sectional statistical analysis, since the same donors could not be followed over many years.

The library was prepared using 5' RACE. Reads for this sample came from an Illumina HiSeq 2000. Template switching added a universal primer binding site, and the final cDNA carried a unique molecular identifier that allowed TCR cDNA molecules to be counted accurately. Specific primers in the conserved constant-segment region were used to synthesize first-strand cDNA for the TCR alpha and beta chains. Each cDNA library was double barcoded, with a SMART-Mk sample barcode plus Illumina barcodes, to control for contamination. TruSeq adapter sequences, together with Illumina sample barcodes, were added in two successive PCR steps. TCR alpha and beta cDNA libraries were sequenced on the Illumina HiSeq platform with custom primers. In the authors' own workflow: Unique molecular identifiers were extracted from raw reads with MiGEC, and CDR3 positions were determined with MiXCR. Recombination models were inferred per individual with the repgenHMM and IGoR tools using an EM algorithm. Shared clonotypes were analyzed with the tcR package in R, and sharing was normalized by the product of cloneset sizes. To study raw recombination free of thymic and clonal selection effects, out-of-frame nonproductive sequences were analyzed. TCRdb reworked the public reads: Q25 trimming with fastp, MiXCR clone assembly, productive beta chains retained. CDR3 protein sequences are deduplicated, and each keeps its most common genes and DNA. The V and J calls and clone size come from TCRdb's table, not from the authors' own analysis. In this sample the table shows about 240,000 distinct CDR3 sequences, about 13% of which occur a single time. The ten biggest clones cover 4% of the sample.

Every donor in the study was a healthy Caucasian. Three pairs of female monozygotic twins, all aged roughly 18 to 30 years, made up the twin cohort. Miltenyi CD45RO+ enrichment and human naive T-cell isolation kits were used to isolate memory (CD45RO+) and naive T cells from PBMC. The data also belong to a second study, concerning yellow fever vaccine responses in identical twins. As described in the second report: The authors reported that the T cell response to vaccination in identical twins appeared partly convergent and partly personalized. Focusing on identical twins, the study followed the T cell clones that responded to the vaccine, and did so with precision.

The receptor was derived from a woman aged 18-30 years in good health. The sample comprised memory (CD45RO+) T cells sorted from blood. The cell subset or site label, as the study defines it: CD45RO+ enriched T cells. In this chain, TRBV5-1 is recombined with TRBJ2-3, and 9 junctional nucleotides match TRBD2. The nucleotides read TGCGCCAGCAGCTTACTGACTAGCGGATCCACAGATACGCAGTATTTT. Translated, this is CASSLLTSGSTDTQYF.